This TCR beta chain was sequenced during a study of blood T cell repertoires in COVID-19 (dated by TCRdb to 2018 to 2020). Study-level background: The collaborator samples originated in the United States, Italy and Spain and spanned the acute and convalescent phases of COVID-19. HLA class I and class II types, where available, came from metadata supplied by the sample provider rather than from assay-based typing. The samples were drawn from the first 160 participants of the ongoing ImmuneRACE study and from over a thousand subjects provided by 6 global collaborators. The prospective study material was composed of cDNA or gDNA derived from T cells, B-cell-depleted T cells, or PBMCs. Subjects who had been exposed to COVID-19, were actively infected with it, or had recovered from it provided the deeply sampled blood TCRbeta repertoires that made up the dataset. Nearly every sample came with metadata listing a de-identified subject ID, COVID-19 status, age in years and sex. The repertoires were released in a freely available public database meant as a resource for research on the immune response to SARS-CoV-2.

TCRbeta CDR3 regions were amplified from genomic DNA using the immunoSEQ Assay, a bias-controlled multiplex PCR. In the original analysis: Nucleated cell counts per sample were estimated from amplification of reference gene primers within the assay. To quantify the absolute abundance of each unique TCRbeta CDR3 rearrangement, sequence reads were collapsed and filtered. Productive Simpson clonality was computed per sample as the square root of Simpson's diversity index over productive rearrangements. In TCRdb, the immuneACCESS table is reduced to in-frame sequences with V and J assigned. These tables do not hold every clone; where another copy was compared, an unresolved V gene accounts for under half, and the others remain unexplained. The V and J calls and clone size are taken from that table; D and trimming were inferred from the DNA. In this sample the table shows about 150,000 clones, approximately 80% of which occur a single time. The ten biggest clones cover over 25% of the sample.

The junction shows trimming of 6 bases on V and 9 bases on J, and the gene matches do not reach 11 bases of it. The germline V gene sets CDR1 to SNHLY and CDR2 to FYNNEI. The CDR3 goes from the cysteine to the phenylalanine over 16 residues. The sequence is cut down to CDR3 DNA, 48 bases in frame from base 1. The full study reports these points: How much clinical and demographic metadata was included differed by source and by participant, and the metadata was provided uncurated.

Each collaborating institution followed its own protocols to collect whole blood in K2EDTA tubes. Collaborator samples were shipped for TCRbeta analysis as frozen whole blood, isolated PBMCs, or DNA extracted from either sample type. To note about this clone: This clone's antigen is unknown. The sample holds no much larger clone one base away, and base qualities are not on file.

This chain joins TRBV2 to TRBJ1-6; TRBD1 matches 10 bases in the middle. The sample was peripheral blood. This receptor was obtained from a woman aged 60-70 years with acute or convalescent COVID-19. The nucleotide sequence is given as TGTGCCAGCAGCGTGACTCGGACAGGGGGAAGTTCACCCCTCCACTTT. This sequence encodes CASSVTRTGGSSPLHF.